Listed below are T cell receptor beta chains from one sample, sequenced in a study of blood T cell repertoires in COVID-19. Sequenced by immunoSEQ multiplex PCR; TCRdb stores in-frame clones only, minus some. The table lists about 380,000 clones, roughly four fifths of them singletons, with around 1.1% in the top ten. Sequenced sample: peripheral blood. The receptors here all came from a human donor with acute or convalescent COVID-19. The donor label of this sample is uncertain. The CDR3 runs from the conserved cysteine through the conserved F or W. A D gene is named only where the DNA matches it firmly. Size is omitted from some rows. Given values are once, few, many or a class for expanded clones.

cdr3_length,v_call,clone_size,d_call,j_call,cdr3_aa,cdr3_nt
12,TRBV3-1/TRBV3-2,few,.,TRBJ2-7,CASSQRVYEQYF,TGTGCCAGCAGCCAAAGAGTCTACGAGCAGTACTTC
12,TRBV16,few,.,TRBJ1-4,CASSRAGEKLFF,TGTGCCAGCAGCCGGGCGGGGGAAAAACTGTTTTTT
13,TRBV12-3/TRBV12-4,.,TRBD1,TRBJ1-6,CASKWTGNSPLHF,TGTGCCAGCAAGTGGACAGGGAATTCACCCCTCCACTTT
14,TRBV7-9,once,.,TRBJ1-2,CARRTASKGYGYTF,TGTGCCAGGCGGACAGCGTCAAAGGGCTATGGCTACACCTTC
14,TRBV19,.,.,TRBJ2-1,CASSTPQRYNEQFF,TGTGCCAGTAGTACTCCGCAGCGGTACAATGAGCAGTTCTTC
16,TRBV7-2,.,.,TRBJ1-5,CASSPSAVGGIQPQHF,TGTGCCAGCAGCCCCTCGGCCGTTGGCGGAATTCAGCCCCAGCATTTT
14,TRBV4-2,.,.,TRBJ2-5,CASSQAAAQETQYF,TGTGCCAGCAGCCAAGCAGCGGCGCAAGAGACCCAGTACTTC
13,TRBV28,.,.,TRBJ1-2,CASSPRTGSSYTF,TGTGCCAGCAGTCCCCGAACAGGGTCGAGCTACACCTTC
16,TRBV10-3,.,TRBD1,TRBJ1-2,CAISESGGGARYGYTF,TGTGCCATCAGTGAGTCAGGAGGGGGCGCCCGGTATGGCTACACCTTC
14,TRBV10-2,.,.,TRBJ1-5,CASSGSGEGRPQHF,TGCGCCAGCAGTGGATCAGGGGAGGGACGGCCCCAGCATTTT
15,TRBV6-5,.,.,TRBJ1-3,CASSPRGSSGNTIYF,TGTGCCAGCAGTCCACGAGGGAGCTCTGGAAACACCATATATTTT
19,TRBV19,once,.,TRBJ2-4,CASSIVRTTHPLAKNIQYF,TGTGCCAGTAGTATAGTCAGGACTACCCACCCGCTAGCCAAAAACATTCAGTACTTC
15,TRBV19,.,TRBD1,TRBJ2-3,CASTPGTGGRDTQYF,TGTGCCAGTACCCCCGGGACAGGGGGCAGAGATACGCAGTATTTT
14,TRBV3-1/TRBV3-2,.,.,TRBJ2-7,CASSLRTPTYEQYF,TGTGCCAGCAGCCTACGGACTCCGACCTACGAGCAGTACTTC
15,TRBV4-1,.,.,TRBJ2-1,CASSQDRGSYNEQFF,TGCGCCAGCAGCCAAGATCGCGGGTCCTACAATGAGCAGTTCTTC
14,TRBV15,.,TRBD1,TRBJ1-1,CATSRVDRGREAFF,TGTGCCACCAGCAGAGTCGACAGGGGGCGGGAAGCTTTCTTT
12,TRBV30,.,.,TRBJ2-7,CAWSAGNYEQYF,TGTGCCTGGAGTGCAGGGAACTACGAGCAGTACTTC
15,TRBV5-1,.,TRBD2,TRBJ2-1,CASSLASGGAVEQFF,TGCGCCAGCAGCTTGGCTAGCGGGGGGGCTGTTGAGCAGTTCTTC
14,TRBV5-6,.,.,TRBJ2-3,CASSSPSYTDTQYF,TGTGCCAGCAGCTCCCCGAGCTATACAGATACGCAGTATTTT
14,TRBV7-7,.,.,TRBJ1-3,CASSPGSSGNTIYF,TGTGCCAGCAGCCCCGGGAGCTCTGGAAACACCATATATTTT
14,TRBV7-2,once,TRBD1,TRBJ2-3,CASSRDRGSDTQYF,TGTGCCAGCAGCCGGGACAGGGGATCAGATACGCAGTATTTT
15,TRBV3-1/TRBV3-2,.,.,TRBJ1-5,CASSQRQGNNQPQHF,TGTGCCAGCAGCCAACGGCAGGGCAACAATCAGCCCCAGCATTTT
15,TRBV3-1/TRBV3-2,.,TRBD1,TRBJ1-5,CASSRGRTGRQPQHF,TGTGCCAGCAGCCGAGGACGGACAGGGCGCCAGCCCCAGCATTTT
13,TRBV6-5,.,.,TRBJ1-1,CASRRTENTEAFF,TGTGCCAGCCGGCGGACAGAGAACACTGAAGCTTTCTTT
13,TRBV2,.,.,TRBJ1-4,CASASGSREKLFF,TGTGCCAGCGCCAGCGGATCTAGGGAAAAACTGTTTTTT
17,TRBV28,.,TRBD1,TRBJ1-3,CASSSRRQGASGNTIYF,TGTGCCAGCAGTTCCCGGAGACAGGGAGCCTCTGGAAACACCATATATTTT
15,TRBV10-3,once,.,TRBJ2-4,CAISDWGVAKNIQYF,TGTGCCATCAGTGACTGGGGGGTGGCCAAAAACATTCAGTACTTC
14,TRBV7-6,.,TRBD1,TRBJ1-2,CASSSTGGPYGYTF,TGTGCCAGCAGCTCGACAGGGGGCCCCTATGGCTACACCTTC
14,TRBV7-8,few,.,TRBJ2-7,CASSSRGQSYEQYF,TGTGCCAGCAGCTCAAGGGGCCAGTCCTACGAGCAGTACTTC
14,TRBV3-1/TRBV3-2,.,.,TRBJ2-2,CASSHLLASGELFF,TGTGCCAGCAGCCACCTACTAGCATCCGGGGAGCTGTTTTTT
14,TRBV2,.,TRBD1,TRBJ1-5,CASTKTGGGQPQHF,TGTGCCAGCACCAAAACAGGGGGTGGTCAGCCCCAGCATTTT
14,TRBV5-4,.,TRBD2,TRBJ2-1,CASSPAGGINEQFF,TGTGCCAGCAGCCCTGCGGGAGGGATCAATGAGCAGTTCTTC
11,TRBV19,.,.,TRBJ2-2,CASSMTRELFF,TGTGCCAGTAGCATGACTCGGGAGCTGTTTTTT
15,TRBV6-1,few,.,TRBJ2-3,CASSEARGSIDTQYF,TGTGCCAGCAGTGAAGCGCGGGGTTCTATAGATACGCAGTATTTT
16,TRBV6-6,.,TRBD1,TRBJ2-1,CASSHQSQGVYNEQFF,TGTGCCAGCAGTCACCAGTCTCAGGGGGTGTACAATGAGCAGTTCTTC
15,TRBV19,.,TRBD1,TRBJ1-5,CASSVQGVVESPQHF,TGTGCCAGTAGCGTACAGGGGGTTGTTGAATCGCCCCAGCATTTT
13,TRBV12-3/TRBV12-4,.,TRBD1,TRBJ2-5,CASSRGQQETQYF,TGTGCCAGCAGTCGGGGACAGCAAGAGACCCAGTACTTC
13,TRBV7-9,.,.,TRBJ2-5,CASSLLLGETQYF,TGTGCCAGCAGCTTATTACTAGGAGAGACCCAGTACTTC
13,TRBV25-1,.,.,TRBJ1-1,CASSDTVNTEAFF,TGTGCCAGCAGTGATACAGTGAACACTGAAGCTTTCTTT
12,TRBV6-2/TRBV6-3,.,.,TRBJ1-1,CASSYSRGIAFF,TGTGCCAGCAGTTACTCGCGGGGGATAGCTTTCTTT
14,TRBV6-6,.,.,TRBJ1-1,CASSYALGSTEAFF,TGTGCCAGCAGTTACGCGTTAGGGAGCACTGAAGCTTTCTTT
14,TRBV28,.,.,TRBJ1-5,CASRGGDSNQPQHF,TGTGCCAGCAGGGGAGGGGATAGCAATCAGCCCCAGCATTTT
16,TRBV18,.,TRBD1,TRBJ1-5,CASSQDRVVSNQPQHF,TGTGCCAGCTCACAAGACAGGGTGGTGAGCAATCAGCCCCAGCATTTT
12,TRBV12-3/TRBV12-4,few,.,TRBJ2-7,CASSFGWYEQYF,TGTGCCAGCAGTTTCGGTTGGTACGAGCAGTACTTC
15,TRBV2,.,TRBD1,TRBJ1-2,CASRVDRGSSYGYTF,TGTGCCAGCAGGGTGGACAGGGGGTCGTCATATGGCTACACCTTC
12,TRBV21-1,.,.,TRBJ1-5,CASGQEDQPQHF,TGTGCCAGCGGACAGGAAGACCAGCCCCAGCATTTT
13,TRBV2,.,.,TRBJ2-5,CASCRDNQETQYF,TGTGCCAGCTGCAGGGACAACCAAGAGACCCAGTACTTC
12,TRBV2,.,TRBD1,TRBJ1-6,CASGTGGSPLHF,TGTGCCAGCGGGACAGGGGGCTCACCCCTCCACTTT
17,TRBV19,few,.,TRBJ2-2,CASTGAGLHRYTGELFF,TGTGCCAGTACCGGGGCGGGGCTTCACCGCTACACCGGGGAGCTGTTTTTT